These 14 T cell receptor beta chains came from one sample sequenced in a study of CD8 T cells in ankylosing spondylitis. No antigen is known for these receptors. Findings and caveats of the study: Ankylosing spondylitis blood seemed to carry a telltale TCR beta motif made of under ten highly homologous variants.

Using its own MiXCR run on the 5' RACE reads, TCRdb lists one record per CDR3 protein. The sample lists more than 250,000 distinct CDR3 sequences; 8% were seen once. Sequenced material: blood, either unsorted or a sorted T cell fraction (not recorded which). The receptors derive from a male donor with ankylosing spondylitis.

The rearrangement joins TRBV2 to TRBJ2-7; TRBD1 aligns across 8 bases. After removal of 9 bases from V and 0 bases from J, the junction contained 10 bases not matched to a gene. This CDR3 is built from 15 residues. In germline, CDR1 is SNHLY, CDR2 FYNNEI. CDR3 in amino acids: CASRARTGPSYEQYF. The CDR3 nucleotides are TGTGCCAGTCGGGCCCGGACAGGGCCCTCCTACGAGCAGTACTTC.

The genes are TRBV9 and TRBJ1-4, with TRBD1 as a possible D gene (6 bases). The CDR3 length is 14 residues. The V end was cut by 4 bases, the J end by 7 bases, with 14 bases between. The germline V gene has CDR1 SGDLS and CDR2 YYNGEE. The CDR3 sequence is CASSTRGGPEKLFF. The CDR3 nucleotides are TGTGCCAGCAGCACCCGAGGGGGTCCTGAAAAACTGTTTTTT.

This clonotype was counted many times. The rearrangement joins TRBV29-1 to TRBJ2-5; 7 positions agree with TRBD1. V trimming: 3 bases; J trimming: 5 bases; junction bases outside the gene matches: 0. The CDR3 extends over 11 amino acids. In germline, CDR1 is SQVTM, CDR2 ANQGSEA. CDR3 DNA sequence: TGCAGCGTTGAGACAGGGGAGACCCAGTACTTC. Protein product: CSVETGETQYF. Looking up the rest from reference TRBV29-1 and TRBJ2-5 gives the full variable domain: SAVISQKPSRDICQRGTSLTIQCQVDSQVTMMFWYRQQPGQSLTLIATANQGSEATYESGFVIDKFPISRPNLTFSTLTVSNMSPEDSSIYLCSVETGETQYFGPGTRLLVL.

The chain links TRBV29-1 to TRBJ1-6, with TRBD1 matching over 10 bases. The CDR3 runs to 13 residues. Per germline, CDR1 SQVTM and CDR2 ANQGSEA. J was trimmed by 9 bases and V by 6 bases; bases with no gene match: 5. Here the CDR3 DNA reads TGCAGCGTGTGGACAGGGGGTGGTTCACCCCTCCACTTT. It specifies CSVWTGGGSPLHF.

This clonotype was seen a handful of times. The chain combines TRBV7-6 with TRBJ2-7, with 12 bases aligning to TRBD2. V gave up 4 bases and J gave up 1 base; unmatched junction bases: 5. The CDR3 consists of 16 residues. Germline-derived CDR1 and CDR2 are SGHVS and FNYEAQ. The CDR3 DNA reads TGTGCCAGCAGCTATGGGACTAGCGGGCTATCCTACGAGCAGTACTTC. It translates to CASSYGTSGLSYEQYF.

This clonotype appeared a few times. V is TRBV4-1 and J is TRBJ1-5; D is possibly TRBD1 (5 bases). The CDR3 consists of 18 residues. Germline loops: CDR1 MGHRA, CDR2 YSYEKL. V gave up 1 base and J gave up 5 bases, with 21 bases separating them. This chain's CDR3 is CASSQGSRDAGRDQPQHF. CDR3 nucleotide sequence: TGCGCCAGCAGCCAAGGGTCCCGGGACGCAGGTCGGGATCAGCCCCAGCATTTT.

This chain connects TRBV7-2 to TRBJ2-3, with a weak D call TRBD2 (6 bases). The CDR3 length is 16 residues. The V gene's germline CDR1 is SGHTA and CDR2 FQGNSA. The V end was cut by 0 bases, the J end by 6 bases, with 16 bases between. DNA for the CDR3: TGTGCCAGCAGCTTAGCGGGAACTAGCAGAGCTGATACGCAGTATTTT. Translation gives CASSLAGTSRADTQYF.

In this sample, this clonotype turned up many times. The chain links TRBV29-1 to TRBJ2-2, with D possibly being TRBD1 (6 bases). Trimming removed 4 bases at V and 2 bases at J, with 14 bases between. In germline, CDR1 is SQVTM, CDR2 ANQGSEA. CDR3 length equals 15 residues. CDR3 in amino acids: CSVVAGTPNTGELFF. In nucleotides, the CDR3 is TGCAGCGTTGTTGCTGGGACACCTAACACCGGGGAGCTGTTTTTT.

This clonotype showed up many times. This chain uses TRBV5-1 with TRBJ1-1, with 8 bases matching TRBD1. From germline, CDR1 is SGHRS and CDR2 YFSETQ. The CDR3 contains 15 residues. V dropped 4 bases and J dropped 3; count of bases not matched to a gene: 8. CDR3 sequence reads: CASSPRQGRDTEAFF. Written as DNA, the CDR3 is TGCGCCAGCAGCCCAAGACAGGGGAGAGACACTGAAGCTTTCTTT.

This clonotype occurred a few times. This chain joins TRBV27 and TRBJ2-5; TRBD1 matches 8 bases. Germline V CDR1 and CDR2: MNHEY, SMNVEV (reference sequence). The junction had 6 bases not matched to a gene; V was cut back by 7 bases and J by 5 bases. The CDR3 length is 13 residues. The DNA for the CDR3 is TGTGCCAGCAAGAACAGGGGGTGGGAGACCCAGTACTTC. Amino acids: CASKNRGWETQYF.

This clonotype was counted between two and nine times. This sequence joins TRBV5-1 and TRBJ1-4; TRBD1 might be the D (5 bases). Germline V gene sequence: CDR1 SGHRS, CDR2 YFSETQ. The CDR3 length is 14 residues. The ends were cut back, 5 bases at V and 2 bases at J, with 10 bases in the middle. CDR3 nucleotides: TGCGCCAGCAGATCGACAGTTACTAATGAAAAACTGTTTTTT. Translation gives CASRSTVTNEKLFF.

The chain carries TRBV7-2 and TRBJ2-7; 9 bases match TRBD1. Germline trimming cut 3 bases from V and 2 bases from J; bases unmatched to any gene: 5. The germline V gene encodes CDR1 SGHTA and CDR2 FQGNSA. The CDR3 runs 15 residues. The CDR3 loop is CASSLIQGAAYEQYF. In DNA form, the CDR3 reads TGTGCCAGCAGCTTGATACAGGGGGCGGCCTACGAGCAGTACTTC.

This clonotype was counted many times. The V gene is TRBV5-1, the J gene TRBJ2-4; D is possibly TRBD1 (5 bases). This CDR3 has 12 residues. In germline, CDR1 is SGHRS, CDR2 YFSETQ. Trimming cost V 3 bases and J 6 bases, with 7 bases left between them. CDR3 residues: CASSWGRNIQYF. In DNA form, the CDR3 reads TGCGCCAGCAGCTGGGGCCGAAACATTCAGTACTTC.

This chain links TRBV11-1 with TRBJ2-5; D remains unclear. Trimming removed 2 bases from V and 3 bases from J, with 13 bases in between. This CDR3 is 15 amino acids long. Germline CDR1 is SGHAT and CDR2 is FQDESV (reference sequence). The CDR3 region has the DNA TGTGCCAGCAGCTTACCAGGCAGAGTAGAAGAGACCCAGTACTTC. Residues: CASSLPGRVEETQYF. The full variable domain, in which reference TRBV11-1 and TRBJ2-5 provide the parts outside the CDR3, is EAEVAQSPRYKITEKSQAVAFWCDPISGHATLYWYRQILGQGPELLVQFQDESVVDDSQLPKDRFSAERLKGVDSTLKIQPAELGDSAMYLCASSLPGRVEETQYFGPGTRLLVL.